These T cell receptor beta chains were read from a single sample in a study of T-cell reconstitution after alpha-beta-depleted transplantation in children. From the PCR reads, TCRdb called clonotypes with MiXCR, one entry per CDR3 protein. Among hundreds of thousands of distinct CDR3 sequences listed, roughly 8% were seen once. The sample was PBMCs, mostly from graft donor cells, taken 180 days after TCRalphabeta/CD19-depleted stem cell transplant. Receptors originate from a male patient aged 10 to 17 who had a stem cell transplant for acute lymphoblastic leukemia, so the T cells may come from the graft donor. Each CDR3 is given with its conserved first and last residue. The order of the fields is J gene, clone size, V gene, D gene, CDR3 DNA, CDR3 protein. A D gene is named only where the DNA matches it firmly. The size field is filled for only some rows; it gives once, few, many or a size class.

TRBJ2-5	few	TRBV7-7	-	TGTGCTAGCAGCTTAGAGGTTTGGGAGACCCAGTACTTC	CASSLEVWETQYF
TRBJ1-5	many	TRBV12-3/TRBV12-4	-	TGTGCCAGCAGCCAAGGGGAGACGAGCAATCAGCCCCAGCATTTT	CASSQGETSNQPQHF
TRBJ2-7	many	TRBV18	-	TGTGCCAGCTCACCACAGGGACACCTTTACGAGCAGTACTTC	CASSPQGHLYEQYF
TRBJ1-1	many	TRBV7-3	TRBD1	TGTGCCAGCAGCTTAACGGAACAGGGGGAAACTGAAGCTTTCTTT	CASSLTEQGETEAFF
TRBJ2-3	many	TRBV18	-	TGTGCCAGCTCATTGGACCCCCCTGATACGCAGTATTTT	CASSLDPPDTQYF
TRBJ1-1	-	TRBV6-6	-	TGTGCCAGCAGTTGGGCCTTGAACACTGAAGCTTTCTTT	CASSWALNTEAFF
TRBJ1-1	many	TRBV11-2	-	TGTGCCAGCAGCTCTTGGAGAGGGGCCGCGAACACTGAAGCTTTCTTT	CASSSWRGAANTEAFF
TRBJ1-2	few	TRBV11-2	-	TGTGCCAGCAGCCAAAAAGGGCCCACAGATGCCATAATCTATGGCTACACCTTC	CASSQKGPTDAIIYGYTF
TRBJ2-3	many	TRBV20-1	-	TGCAGCGGGACACCAAGTACCACAGATACGCAGTATTTT	CSGTPSTTDTQYF
TRBJ1-4	many	TRBV6-5	TRBD1	TGTGCCAGCAGTTACTCGAGACAGGGGGGCGAAAAACTGTTTTTT	CASSYSRQGGEKLFF
TRBJ2-7	-	TRBV7-9	-	TGTGCCAGCATCTGGGAACGGGACGAGCGGTACTTC	CASIWERDERYF
TRBJ1-5	many	TRBV7-2	-	TGTGCCAGCAGCTTAGGGTGGGGACAGCCCCAGCATTTT	CASSLGWGQPQHF
TRBJ2-6	-	TRBV7-3	TRBD1	TGTGCCAGCAGCTCGGACAGGGCCCCTGGGGCCAACGTCCTGACTTTC	CASSSDRAPGANVLTF
TRBJ2-1	many	TRBV5-1	-	TGCGCCAGCAGACCTCGGACGGAACACTACAATGAGCAGTTCTTC	CASRPRTEHYNEQFF
TRBJ2-1	many	TRBV6-2/TRBV6-3	-	TGTGCCAGCAGCCCACCCCCTCCGGACAATGAGCAGTTCTTC	CASSPPPPDNEQFF
TRBJ2-7	many	TRBV18	TRBD1	TGTGCCAGCTCACCAGGGGACAGACTGACTCAAAGGGACTTC	CASSPGDRLTQRDF